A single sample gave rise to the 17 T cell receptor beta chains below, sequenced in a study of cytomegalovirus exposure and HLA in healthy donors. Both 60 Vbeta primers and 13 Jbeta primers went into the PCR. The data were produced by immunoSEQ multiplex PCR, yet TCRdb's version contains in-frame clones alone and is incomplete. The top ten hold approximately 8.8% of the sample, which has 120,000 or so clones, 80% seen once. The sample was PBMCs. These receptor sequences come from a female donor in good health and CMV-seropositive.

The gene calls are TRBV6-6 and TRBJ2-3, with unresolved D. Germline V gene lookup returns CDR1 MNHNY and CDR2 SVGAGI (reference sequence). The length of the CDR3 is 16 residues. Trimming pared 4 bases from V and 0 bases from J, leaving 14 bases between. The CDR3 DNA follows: TGTGCCAGCAGTTCCCTTCGTCCGTCTAGCACAGATACGCAGTATTTT. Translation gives CASSSLRPSSTDTQYF.

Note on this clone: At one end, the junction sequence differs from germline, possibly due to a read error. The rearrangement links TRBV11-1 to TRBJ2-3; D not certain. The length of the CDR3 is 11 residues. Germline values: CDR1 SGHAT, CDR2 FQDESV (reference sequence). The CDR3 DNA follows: TGTGCCAGCAGCTTAAATTCCGAGCCCATTTTT. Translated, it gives CASSLNSEPIF.

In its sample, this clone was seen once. The CDR3 loop reads CASGPKGATNEKLFF. The CDR3 coding sequence is TGTGCTAGTGGACCCAAGGGGGCAACTAATGAAAAACTGTTTTTT. The chain recombines TRBV12-5 with TRBJ1-4, with a possible D match to TRBD1 (6 bases). Trimming cost V 6 bases and J 0 bases, with 11 bases left between them. The CDR3 loop spans 15 amino acids. Germline V gene data show CDR1 as LGHNT and CDR2 as FRNRAP.

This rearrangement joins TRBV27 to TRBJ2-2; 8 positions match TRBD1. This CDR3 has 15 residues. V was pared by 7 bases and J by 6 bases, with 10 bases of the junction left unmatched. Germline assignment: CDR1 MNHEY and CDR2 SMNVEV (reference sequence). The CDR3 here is CASTGQGMLAGELFF. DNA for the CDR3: TGTGCCAGCACTGGACAGGGAATGTTGGCCGGGGAGCTGTTTTTT.

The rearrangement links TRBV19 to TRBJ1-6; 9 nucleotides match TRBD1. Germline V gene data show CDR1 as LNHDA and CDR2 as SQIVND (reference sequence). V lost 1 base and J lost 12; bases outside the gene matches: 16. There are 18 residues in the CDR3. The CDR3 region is CASSIVLGARTGDVPLHF. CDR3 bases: TGTGCCAGTAGTATAGTCCTCGGTGCGCGGACAGGGGATGTACCCCTCCACTTT. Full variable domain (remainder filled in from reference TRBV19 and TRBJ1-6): DGGITQSPKYLFRKEGQNVTLSCEQNLNHDAMYWYRQDPGQGLRLIYYSQIVNDFQKGDIAEGYSVSREKKESFPLTVTSAQKNPTAFYLCASSIVLGARTGDVPLHFGNGTRLTVT.

In DNA, the CDR3 is TGTGCCAGCAGACTACCCGGCACAGATACGCAGTATTTT. It is translated as CASRLPGTDTQYF. The genes are TRBV6-6 and TRBJ2-3; D not certain. The CDR3 covers 13 residues. The V end lost 6 bases, the J end lost 1 base, and 8 bases lay between the germline ends. Germline-derived CDR1 and CDR2 are MNHNY and SVGAGI (reference sequence).

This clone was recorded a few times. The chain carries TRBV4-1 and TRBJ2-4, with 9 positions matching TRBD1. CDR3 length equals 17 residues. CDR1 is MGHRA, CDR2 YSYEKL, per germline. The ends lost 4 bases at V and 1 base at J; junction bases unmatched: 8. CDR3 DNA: TGCGCCAGCAGCCCCGGACAGGGGATGGGGGCCAAAAACATTCAGTACTTC. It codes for CASSPGQGMGAKNIQYF.

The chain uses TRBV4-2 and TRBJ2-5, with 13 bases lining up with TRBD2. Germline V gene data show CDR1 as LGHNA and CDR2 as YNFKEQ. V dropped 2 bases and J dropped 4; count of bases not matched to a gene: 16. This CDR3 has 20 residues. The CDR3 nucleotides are TGTGCCAGCAGCCAACGTTACGGGACTAGCGGGGCCTTGAAGGCAGAGACCCAGTACTTC. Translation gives CASSQRYGTSGALKAETQYF.

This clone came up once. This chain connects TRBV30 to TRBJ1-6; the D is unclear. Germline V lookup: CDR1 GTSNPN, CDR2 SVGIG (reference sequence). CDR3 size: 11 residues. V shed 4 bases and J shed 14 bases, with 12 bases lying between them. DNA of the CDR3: TGTGCCTGGAAGGATGAGGTCACCCTCCACTTT. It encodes CAWKDEVTLHF. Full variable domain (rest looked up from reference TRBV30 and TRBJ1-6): SQTIHQWPATLVQPVGSPLSLECTVEGTSNPNLYWYRQAAGRGLQLLFYSVGIGQISSEVPQNLSASRPQDRQFILSSKKLLLSDSGFYLCAWKDEVTLHFGNGTRLTVT.

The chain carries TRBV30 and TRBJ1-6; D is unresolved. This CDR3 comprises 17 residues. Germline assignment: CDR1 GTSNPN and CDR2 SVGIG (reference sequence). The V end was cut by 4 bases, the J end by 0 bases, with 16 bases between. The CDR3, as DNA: TGTGCCTGGAATTACGGAGATCCGAGCTCCTATAATTCACCCCTCCACTTT. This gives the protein CAWNYGDPSSYNSPLHF.

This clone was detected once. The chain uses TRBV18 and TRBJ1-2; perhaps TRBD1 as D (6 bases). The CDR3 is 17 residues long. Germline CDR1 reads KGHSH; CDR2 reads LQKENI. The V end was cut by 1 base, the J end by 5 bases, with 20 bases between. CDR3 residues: CASSPLGGGQRIYGYTF. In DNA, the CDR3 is TGTGCCAGCTCACCACTGGGAGGGGGACAACGCATTTATGGCTACACCTTC.

CDR3: CASSSRPEEAFF. Written as DNA, the CDR3 is TGTGCCAGCAGTAGCAGGCCCGAGGAAGCTTTCTTT. The rearrangement uses TRBV28 and TRBJ1-1; no clear D gene. CDR3 length equals 12 residues. Germline CDR1 reads MDHEN; CDR2 reads SYDVKM. The V end lost 5 bases, the J end lost 8 bases, and 12 bases lay between the germline ends.

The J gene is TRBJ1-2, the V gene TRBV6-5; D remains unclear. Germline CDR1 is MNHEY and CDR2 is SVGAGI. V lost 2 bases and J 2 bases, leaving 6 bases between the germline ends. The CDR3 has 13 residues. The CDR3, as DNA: TGTGCCAGCAGTTACCGGGAGAACTATGGCTACACCTTC. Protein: CASSYRENYGYTF.

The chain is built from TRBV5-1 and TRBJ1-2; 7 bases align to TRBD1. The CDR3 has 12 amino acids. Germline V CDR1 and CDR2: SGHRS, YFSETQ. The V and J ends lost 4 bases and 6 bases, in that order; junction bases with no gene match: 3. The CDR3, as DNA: TGCGCCAGCAGCCCTCAGGGGGATGGCTACACCTTC. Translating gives CASSPQGDGYTF.

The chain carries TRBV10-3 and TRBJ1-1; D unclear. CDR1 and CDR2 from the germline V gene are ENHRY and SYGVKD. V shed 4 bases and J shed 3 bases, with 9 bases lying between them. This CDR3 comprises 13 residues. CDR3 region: CAISAPTYTEAFF. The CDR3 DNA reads TGTGCCATCAGTGCCCCGACATACACTGAAGCTTTCTTT.

CDR3 protein: CASSLEGGGGQYF. In DNA, the CDR3 is TGCGCCAGCAGCTTGGAAGGGGGCGGTGGGCAGTACTTC. This chain connects TRBV5-1 to TRBJ2-7; 7 bases are a match to TRBD1. CDR3 size: 13 residues. Germline CDR1 SGHRS, CDR2 YFSETQ. V lost 0 bases to trimming and J lost 9 bases; unmatched junction nucleotides: 6. Using reference TRBV5-1 and TRBJ2-7 for the parts outside the CDR3, the full variable domain is KAGVTQTPRYLIKTRGQQVTLSCSPISGHRSVSWYQQTPGQGLQFLFEYFSETQRNKGNFPGRFSGRQFSNSRSEMNVSTLELGDSALYLCASSLEGGGGQYFGPGTRLTVT.

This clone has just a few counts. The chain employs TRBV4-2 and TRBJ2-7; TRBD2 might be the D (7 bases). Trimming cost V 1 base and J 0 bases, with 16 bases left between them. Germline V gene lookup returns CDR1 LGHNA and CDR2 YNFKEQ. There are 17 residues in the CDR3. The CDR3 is CASSQVMGGGLSYEQYF. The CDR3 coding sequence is TGTGCCAGCAGCCAAGTGATGGGGGGGGGCCTCTCCTACGAGCAGTACTTC.